This record covers a single T cell receptor (beta chain). Its cognate antigen is unknown. The PCR was carried out with 60 Vbeta primers and 13 Jbeta primers. The table came from immunoSEQ multiplex PCR; TCRdb's copy has only in-frame clones and leaves some out. The sample carries roughly 150,000 clones, roughly 80% recorded once. The data were taken from a study of cytomegalovirus exposure and HLA in healthy donors. Study-level background: Earlier, about 180 million T cells were analyzed, and 95 million to 140 million unique TCR beta sequences were found among them.

The J segment lost 6 bases and the V segment lost 3 bases, leaving 6 bases of the junction unmatched. Germline values: CDR1 SGHNT, CDR2 YYREEE (reference sequence). CDR3 length equals 13 residues. Study conclusions and caveats: What TCR beta sequences reportedly achieved was accurate prediction of HLA-A and HLA-B alleles in most subjects.

This sequence was found in a woman aged 40-49 years in good health and CMV-seronegative. Material for sequencing was PBMCs. The chain couples TRBV5-4 to TRBJ2-7; 7 bases align to TRBD1. The CDR3 nucleotides read TGTGCCAGCAGCTCATACAGGGGTTCCGAGCAGTACTTC. This translates into CASSSYRGSEQYF. The whole variable domain, filled in from reference TRBV5-4 and TRBJ2-7, reads ETGVTQSPTHLIKTRGQQVTLRCSSQSGHNTVSWYQQALGQGPQFIFQYYREEENGRGNFPPRFSGLQFPNYSSELNVNALELDDSALYLCASSSYRGSEQYFGPGTRLTVT.